The clone carrying this TCR beta chain was counted a few times. Its antigen is unknown. A universal primer binding site was introduced by template switching. The final cDNA contained unique molecular identifiers. TCRdb processed the 5' RACE reads anew with MiXCR; each CDR3 protein has one entry. Of about 810,000 distinct CDR3 sequences in the sample, around 12% were seen once. The data were taken from a study of identical twins. Overall study findings and caveats: The study found that models underestimated out-of-frame TCR alpha sharing in monozygotic twins. High-abundance cord blood beta clonotypes had fewer insertions; memory repertoires showed none.

The CDR3 consists of 17 residues. V lost 1 base to trimming and J lost 3 bases; unmatched junction nucleotides: 9. The V gene's germline CDR1 is SGHRS and CDR2 YFSETQ. These data also formed part of another study, on yellow fever vaccine responses in identical twins.

This sequence joins TRBV5-1 and TRBJ2-5, with TRBD2 matching over 10 bases. This TCR came from a woman under 30 in good health. Sequences were obtained from PBMCs. The CDR3 loop is CASSLSSLLAGKETQYF. The DNA for the CDR3 is TGCGCCAGCAGCTTGTCCTCTCTACTAGCGGGGAAAGAGACCCAGTACTTC.